Following are 24 T cell receptor beta chains from one sample sequenced in a study of cytomegalovirus exposure and HLA in healthy donors. Both 60 Vbeta primers and 13 Jbeta primers went into the PCR. Assay: immunoSEQ multiplex PCR; the TCRdb copy retains only in-frame clones and omits some. The sample includes some 85,000 clones, around three quarters of them seen just once. Sequenced sample: PBMCs. Receptors originate from a woman in her thirties or forties in good health and CMV-seropositive.

DNA of the CDR3: TGTGCCAGCAGGATCTTCGGACTAGCGGGAGAGGAACAGTACTTC. It specifies CASRIFGLAGEEQYF. The genes are TRBV27 and TRBJ2-7; TRBD2 aligns across 13 bases. Per the germline V gene, CDR1 is MNHEY and CDR2 is SMNVEV (reference sequence). Trimming removed 6 bases from V and 10 bases from J; junction bases left unmatched: 12. The CDR3 spans 15 residues.

The chain couples TRBV7-9 to TRBJ1-4; TRBD1 aligns across 7 bases. V lost 6 bases, J lost 0 bases, and 7 bases stayed unmatched. CDR3 size: 16 residues. Germline V gives CDR1 SEHNR, CDR2 FQNEAQ (reference sequence). The DNA of the CDR3 is TGTGCCAGCAGGCCCACAGGGGCTGCAACTAATGAAAAACTGTTTTTT. It translates to CASRPTGAATNEKLFF.

The chain combines TRBV30 with TRBJ2-2; 8 bases agree with TRBD2. Germline values: CDR1 GTSNPN, CDR2 SVGIG (reference sequence). With V trimmed by 2 bases and J by 1 base, 3 bases remained unmatched. This CDR3 comprises 15 residues. The CDR3 DNA is TGTGCCTGGAGTATGCTAGCGGGGAACACCGGGGAGCTGTTTTTT. It specifies CAWSMLAGNTGELFF.

This clone appeared a few times. The CDR3 DNA reads TGTGCCACCAGCAGAGATGATGGGGTTGGTGGGGGCTCGAGGGATCAGCCCCAGCATTTT. It codes for CATSRDDGVGGGSRDQPQHF. The V call is TRBV15, the J call TRBJ1-5; maybe TRBD1 (6 bases). The CDR3 runs 20 residues. The V and J ends lost 0 bases and 5 bases respectively, with 26 bases between them. Germline values: CDR1 LNHNV, CDR2 YYDKDF (reference sequence).

The table lists this clone with a few counts. This rearrangement joins TRBV7-2 to TRBJ2-5, with D tentatively TRBD2 (5 bases). The DNA end favors TRBJ2-7, so the J call may be wrong. Per germline, CDR1 SGHTA and CDR2 FQGNSA. The CDR3 loop spans 19 amino acids. This CDR3 is CASSSLRTMGFTRRYEQYF. The CDR3 DNA follows: TGTGCCAGCAGCTCGCTTCGGACGATGGGGTTCACTAGACGTTACGAGCAGTACTTC.

The V gene is TRBV20-1, the J gene TRBJ2-7; no definite D call. The length of the CDR3 is 9 residues. Germline values: CDR1 DFQATT, CDR2 SNEGSKA (reference sequence). V dropped 8 bases and J dropped 9 bases, with 11 bases sitting between them. CDR3 loop: CSPSLGQYF. In DNA, the CDR3 is TGCAGTCCGTCCCTAGGGCAGTACTTC.

Details on this clone: The junction departs from the called germline gene at one end, perhaps through a read error. The chain couples TRBV2 to TRBJ2-1; TRBD2 matches at 13 bases. CDR3 length: 15 amino acids. In germline, CDR1 is SNHLY, CDR2 FYNNEI. For the CDR3, the DNA is TGTGCCAGCAGTGCTACTAGCGGGAGGGCCAATGAGCAGCTCTTC. Amino acids: CASSATSGRANEQLF.

This chain connects TRBV7-9 to TRBJ2-3; D not resolved. The CDR3 is 13 amino acids. Germline values: CDR1 SEHNR, CDR2 FQNEAQ (reference sequence). V was clipped by 3 bases and J by 3 bases, with 7 bases between them. CDR3 region: CASSFRETDTQYF. Written as DNA, the CDR3 is TGTGCCAGCAGCTTCCGAGAGACAGATACGCAGTATTTT.

The rearrangement joins TRBV4-1 to TRBJ2-7, with TRBD1 identical over 9 bases. The CDR3 has 14 residues. Germline V CDR1 and CDR2: MGHRA, YSYEKL. With V trimmed by 4 bases and J by 5 bases, 6 bases remained unmatched. CDR3 DNA: TGCGCCAGCAGCCTTGGGACAGGGACTGACGAGCAGTACTTC. Amino acid sequence: CASSLGTGTDEQYF.

This chain connects TRBV11-2 to TRBJ1-2; D remains unclear. This CDR3 region has 11 residues. Germline assignment: CDR1 SGHAT and CDR2 FQNNGV. V lost 5 bases and J lost 7, with 8 bases in between. CDR3 amino acids: CASSPGFGYTF. The CDR3 DNA follows: TGTGCCAGCAGCCCCGGGTTTGGCTACACCTTC.

The chain carries TRBV9 and TRBJ2-3; 9 positions agree with TRBD2. Per the germline V gene, CDR1 is SGDLS and CDR2 is YYNGEE. There are 16 residues in the CDR3. Unmatched junction bases numbered 7, after V lost 0 bases and J lost 5 bases. The CDR3 is CASSVEAGGWGDTQYF. As DNA, the CDR3 is TGTGCCAGCAGCGTAGAAGCGGGAGGATGGGGAGATACGCAGTATTTT. Full variable domain (missing parts from reference TRBV9 and TRBJ2-3): DSGVTQTPKHLITATGQRVTLRCSPRSGDLSVYWYQQSLDQGLQFLIQYYNGEERAKGNILERFSAQQFPDLHSELNLSSLELGDSALYFCASSVEAGGWGDTQYFGPGTRLTVL.

The table lists this clone with a few counts. The CDR3 bases are TGCGCCAGCAGCCAAGAGAATCAGAGGGCAACTAATGAAAAACTGTTTTTT. Protein sequence: CASSQENQRATNEKLFF. The V call is TRBV4-1, the J call TRBJ1-4; no clear D gene. V was pared by 0 bases and J by 0 bases, with 11 bases between. Germline values: CDR1 MGHRA, CDR2 YSYEKL. The CDR3 length is 17 residues.

The chain employs TRBV18 and TRBJ1-4; 7 bases line up with TRBD1. The V and J ends lost 4 bases and 0 bases, in that order; junction bases with no gene match: 8. The CDR3 has 17 amino acids. Per germline, CDR1 KGHSH and CDR2 LQKENI. In DNA, the CDR3 is TGTGCCAGCTCACGGGGACAGAGTCTGGCAACTAATGAAAAACTGTTTTTT. It yields the protein CASSRGQSLATNEKLFF.

The chain joins TRBV18 to TRBJ2-7, with a possible D match to TRBD2 (6 bases). CDR1 is KGHSH and CDR2 is LQKENI in the germline V gene. Trimming left V 2 bases short and J 0 bases short, with 11 bases between. The CDR3 contains 15 residues. The CDR3 DNA is TGTGCCAGCTCACCAGGATACGGGGGCTCCTACGAGCAGTACTTC. Its protein product is CASSPGYGGSYEQYF.

This chain joins TRBV12-5 and TRBJ2-7; 9 bases agree with TRBD1. The germline V gene has CDR1 LGHNT and CDR2 FRNRAP. The CDR3 sequence is 15 residues long. The J segment lost 5 bases and the V segment lost 1 base, leaving 6 bases of the junction unmatched. DNA for the CDR3: TGTGCTAGTGGTTTGGGGGGGACAGGGACCAACGAGCAGTACTTC. Protein product: CASGLGGTGTNEQYF.

This chain uses TRBV6-5 with TRBJ2-7, with D perhaps matching TRBD1 (5 bases). Trimming took 9 bases from V and 3 from J, leaving 15 bases between them. Germline-derived CDR1 and CDR2 are MNHEY and SVGAGI. The CDR3 loop spans 13 amino acids. The CDR3 loop is CASRAGWDYEQYF. CDR3 nucleotides: TGTGCCAGTAGGGCAGGGTGGGACTACGAGCAGTACTTC.

This chain joins TRBV6-5 and TRBJ1-2, with 10 bases identical to TRBD1. The CDR3 sequence is 16 residues long. Germline V gives CDR1 MNHEY, CDR2 SVGAGI. V was clipped by 2 bases and J by 8 bases; unmatched bases: 11. The CDR3 nucleotides are TGTGCCAGCAGTTACGGGGACGACAGGGGGCGGAGGGGCTACACCTTC. Translation: CASSYGDDRGRRGYTF.

This clone has only a few counts. The rearrangement joins TRBV5-5 to TRBJ1-5; 10 bases map to TRBD1. The length of the CDR3 is 15 residues. V was pared by 4 bases and J by 6 bases, with 7 bases of the junction left unmatched. In germline, CDR1 is SGHKS, CDR2 YYEKEE (reference sequence). The CDR3 DNA reads as TGTGCCAGCAGCCGGACAGGGGGAAATGGTCAGCCCCAGCATTTT. Its translation: CASSRTGGNGQPQHF.

This clone has only one observation. The chain uses TRBV28 and TRBJ1-5; D is ambiguous. The CDR3 sequence is 17 residues long. Trimming cost V 5 bases and J 2 bases, with 19 bases left between them. The germline V gene has CDR1 MDHEN and CDR2 SYDVKM. The CDR3 DNA follows: TGTGCCAGCAGTACCATTCCCGCAGATTCAGGCAATCAGCCCCAGCATTTT. Encoded protein: CASSTIPADSGNQPQHF.

The J gene is TRBJ1-3, the V gene TRBV27; 9 bases agree with TRBD1. After removal of 6 bases from V and 0 bases from J, the junction contained 3 bases not matched to a gene. CDR3 length: 15 amino acids. Germline V gene data show CDR1 as MNHEY and CDR2 as SMNVEV (reference sequence). This chain's CDR3 is CASRSTGGSGNTIYF. Here the CDR3 DNA reads TGTGCCAGCAGGTCGACAGGGGGCTCTGGAAACACCATATATTTT.

This chain uses TRBV5-1 with TRBJ2-1, with D tentatively TRBD1 (6 bases). This CDR3 is built from 13 residues. The germline V and J ends were trimmed by 4 bases and 4 bases, with 9 bases remaining between them. CDR1 and CDR2 from the germline V gene are SGHRS and YFSETQ. DNA for the CDR3: TGCGCCAGCAGCAGGACAGAGTACAATGAGCAGTTCTTC. Residues: CASSRTEYNEQFF.

This chain joins TRBV21-1 and TRBJ2-2; whether TRBD1, the table's D call, matches the DNA was not checked. TRBV21-1 is labeled a pseudogene. There are 19 residues in the CDR3. The CDR3 region is CASSKALSVCRDAAGELFF. In nucleotides, the CDR3 is TGTGCCAGCAGCAAAGCGCTTTCGGTGTGCAGGGATGCGGCCGGGGAGCTGTTTTTT.

This clone was seen a few times. The chain carries TRBV5-1 and TRBJ1-5, with D possibly being TRBD1 (6 bases). Between the trimmed V and J ends, which lost 6 bases and 4 bases, there was a span of 17 bases. Germline loops: CDR1 SGHRS, CDR2 YFSETQ. This CDR3 spans 15 amino acids. The CDR3 sequence is CASNSGEGPNQPQHF. DNA for the CDR3: TGCGCCAGCAACTCAGGGGAAGGCCCGAATCAGCCCCAGCATTTT.

The rearrangement uses TRBV19 and TRBJ2-5; the D gene is possibly TRBD2 (6 bases). V was cut by 4 bases and J by 4 bases, with 19 bases left in between. CDR1 LNHDA and CDR2 SQIVND come from the germline V gene (reference sequence). The length of the CDR3 is 16 residues. CDR3 loop: CASSTYGTQRSETQYF. CDR3 bases: TGTGCCAGTAGTACCTACGGGACTCAAAGGTCAGAGACCCAGTACTTC.